This TCR beta chain was found in a study of CD8 T cells in ankylosing spondylitis. Findings and limits, study-wide: CD8+ cells made up the disease-linked clones, which were relatively rare in peripheral blood. Significant enrichment of disease-linked clones was reportedly seen in matched ankylosing spondylitis synovial fluid. One TCR beta motif, made up of 7 or 8 highly homologous variants, appeared characteristic of ankylosing spondylitis blood.

This clonotype was detected a few times. Its antigen is not identified. V was trimmed by 6 bases and J by 4 bases, leaving 12 bases between them. The CDR3 spans 14 residues. CDR1 and CDR2 (germline): SNHLY, FYNNEI. A quantitative 5'-RACE method, one with molecular barcodes, was used to make TCR beta libraries. TCRdb re-derived calls from the 5' RACE reads in MiXCR, one entry per CDR3 protein. Of roughly 100,000 distinct CDR3 sequences listed, approximately 25% are singletons. The receptor was isolated from a male donor with ankylosing spondylitis. Sequencing was done on a sample of synovial fluid, either unsorted or a sorted T cell fraction (not recorded which). The chain recombines TRBV2 with TRBJ2-2, with D perhaps matching TRBD1 (5 bases). As DNA, the CDR3 is TGTGCCAGCAGAAAGGGCAGGGCCACCGGGGAGCTGTTTTTT. This translates into CASRKGRATGELFF. Full variable domain (remainder filled in from reference TRBV2 and TRBJ2-2): EPEVTQTPSHQVTQMGQEVILRCVPISNHLYFYWYRQILGQKVEFLVSFYNNEISEKSEIFDDQFSVERPDGSNFTLKIRSTKLEDSAMYFCASRKGRATGELFFGEGSRLTVL.